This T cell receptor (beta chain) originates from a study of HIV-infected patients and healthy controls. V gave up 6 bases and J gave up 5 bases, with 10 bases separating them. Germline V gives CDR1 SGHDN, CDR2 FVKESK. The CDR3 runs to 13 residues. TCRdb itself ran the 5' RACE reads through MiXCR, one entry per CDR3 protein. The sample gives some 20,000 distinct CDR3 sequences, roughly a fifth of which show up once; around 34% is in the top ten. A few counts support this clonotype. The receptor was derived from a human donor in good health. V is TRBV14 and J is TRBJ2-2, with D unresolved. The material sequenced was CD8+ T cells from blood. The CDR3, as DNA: TGTGCCAGCAGTCGGCACGCTACCGGGGAGCTGTTTTTT. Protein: CASSRHATGELFF.